The T cell receptor (beta chain) under discussion was sequenced for a study of cytomegalovirus exposure and HLA in healthy donors. The CDR3 spans 14 residues. The V and J ends lost 5 bases and 4 bases, in that order; junction bases with no gene match: 5. CDR1 SNHLY and CDR2 FYNNEI come from the germline V gene. The primer mix had 60 Vbeta and 13 Jbeta primers. Repertoires were generated with immunoSEQ multiplex PCR, while TCRdb's copy carries only in-frame clones and drops some. The repertoire table contains approximately 68,000 clones. Participants comprised healthy donors of bone marrow. This clonotype originated in a female donor in good health and CMV-seropositive. The chain is built from TRBV2 and TRBJ1-2; TRBD1 agrees at 9 bases. The sample was PBMCs. The CDR3 is CASSRTGGIYGYTF. The DNA of the CDR3 is TGTGCCAGCAGTCGAACAGGGGGCATCTATGGCTACACCTTC.